These 23 T cell receptor beta chains were all obtained from the same sample, sequenced in a study of beta chain features in type 1 diabetes. The sequenced template was cDNA made from the entire isolated RNA. The table came from immunoSEQ multiplex PCR; TCRdb's copy has only in-frame clones and leaves some out. The sample has about 450,000 clones; about 10% are singletons. Material: naive CD4+ T cells from blood. These receptors all stem from a woman between 18 and 29 years old in good health.

Here the CDR3 DNA reads TGCGCCAGCAGCTTGCTCCCGGGACAAAGCTTCCGCTCCTACAATGAGCAGTTCTTC. Translating it yields CASSLLPGQSFRSYNEQFF. This chain uses TRBV5-1 with TRBJ2-1; TRBD1 might be the D (6 bases). The CDR3 covers 19 residues. Germline-derived CDR1 and CDR2 are SGHRS and YFSETQ. The V gene lost 1 base and the J gene lost 0 bases, with 20 bases spanning the gap.

This clone was detected a few times. The rearrangement uses TRBV29-1 and TRBJ2-7; either TRBD1 or TRBD2 may fit D (6 bases each). Trimming took 4 bases from V and 5 from J, leaving 15 bases between them. Per the germline V gene, CDR1 is SQVTM and CDR2 is ANQGSEA. The CDR3 totals 13 residues. This CDR3 is CSVVVGGYHEQYV. DNA of the CDR3: TGCAGCGTTGTGGTCGGGGGCTACCACGAGCAGTACGTC.

This sequence joins TRBV7-8 and TRBJ2-7, with 7 bases lining up with TRBD1. V lost 2 bases to trimming and J lost 1 base; unmatched junction nucleotides: 5. CDR3 size: 15 residues. From germline, CDR1 is SGHVS and CDR2 FQNEAQ. In DNA form, the CDR3 reads TGTGCCAGCAGCTTAACCCGACAGGGTTCCTACGAGCAGTACGTC. As protein: CASSLTRQGSYEQYV.

J is TRBJ1-1 and V is TRBV5-6; D ambiguous. This CDR3 spans 15 amino acids. Per the germline V gene, CDR1 is SGHDT and CDR2 is YYEEEE. V was shortened by 1 base and J by 0 bases, with 10 bases between the two germline ends. DNA for the CDR3: TGTGCCAGCAGCTTGTTAGAGGCGGTGAACACTGAAGCTTTCTTT. It codes for CASSLLEAVNTEAFF.

This clone has a handful of counts. V usage is TRBV19 and J usage is TRBJ2-6; D may be TRBD1 (5 bases). Germline V gene data show CDR1 as LNHDA and CDR2 as SQIVND (reference sequence). This CDR3 is 15 amino acids long. V gave up 7 bases and J gave up 0 bases, with 10 bases separating them. CDR3 residues: CASNHRISGANVLTF. CDR3 DNA sequence: TGTGCCAGTAATCACAGGATCTCTGGGGCCAACGTCCTGACTTTC.

J is TRBJ2-1 and V is TRBV11-3; D uncertain. The CDR3 is 14 residues long. The V gene lost 1 base and the J gene lost 3 bases, with 7 bases spanning the gap. Germline CDR1 is SGHNT and CDR2 is YENEEA. CDR3 bases: TGTGCCAGCAGCTTAGTGCTAAACTACAATGAGCAGTTCTTC. Residues: CASSLVLNYNEQFF.

This clone was observed a handful of times. This chain uses TRBV7-2 with TRBJ1-1; D not resolved. The CDR3 is 12 residues long. The V gene's germline CDR1 is SGHTA and CDR2 FQGNSA. V lost 1 base to trimming and J lost 9 bases, with 9 bases between them. CDR3 nucleotides: TGTGCCAGCAGCTTAGTAGGAATTCAAGCTTTCTTT. This encodes CASSLVGIQAFF.

This clone has more than one count but fewer than ten. CDR3 protein: CSATDGTSHYF. The CDR3, as DNA: TGCAGTGCTACCGACGGGACTAGTCACTATTTT. The chain couples TRBV20-1 to TRBJ2-3, with 8 bases lining up with TRBD2. Trimming at V came to 4 bases and at J to 15 bases, leaving 9 bases not matched to a gene. The CDR3 spans 11 residues. Looked up from germline, CDR1 is DFQATT and CDR2 is SNEGSKA (reference sequence).

V and J are TRBV4-2 and TRBJ1-1; D is possibly TRBD1 (5 bases). The length of the CDR3 is 15 residues. V was cut by 3 bases and J by 5 bases, with 16 bases left in between. Germline lookup yields CDR1 LGHNA and CDR2 YNFKEQ. CDR3 nucleotide sequence: TGTGCCAGCAGCCAGACAACCTCAGGGCGGACTGAAGCTTTCTTT. Translation: CASSQTTSGRTEAFF.

This clone has more than one count but fewer than ten. Other nucleotide sequences in the sample specify the same CDR3. The chain couples TRBV29-1 to TRBJ2-5; D is uncertain. CDR1 SQVTM and CDR2 ANQGSEA come from the germline V gene. The CDR3 sequence is 13 residues long. Trimming removed 4 bases at V and 2 bases at J, with 11 bases between. CDR3 amino acids: CSVGRDLQETQYF. The CDR3 coding sequence is TGCAGCGTTGGGCGTGACTTGCAAGAGACCCAGTACTTC. The full variable domain, its missing parts supplied by reference TRBV29-1 and TRBJ2-5, is SAVISQKPSRDICQRGTSLTIQCQVDSQVTMMFWYRQQPGQSLTLIATANQGSEATYESGFVIDKFPISRPNLTFSTLTVSNMSPEDSSIYLCSVGRDLQETQYFGPGTRLLVL.

Turning to this clone: Other nucleotide sequences in the sample specify the same CDR3. The J gene is TRBJ2-3, the V gene TRBV5-1; a possible D gene is TRBD1 (6 bases). The CDR3 contains 14 residues. V was cut by 2 bases and J by 2 bases, with 9 bases left in between. Germline V lookup: CDR1 SGHRS, CDR2 YFSETQ. The CDR3, as DNA: TGCGCCAGCAGCTTAGGACAGAACACAGATACGCAGTATTTT. Protein sequence: CASSLGQNTDTQYF.

The V and J genes are TRBV7-9 and TRBJ1-4; D is possibly TRBD1 (5 bases). Trimming took off 2 bases at V and 7 bases at J, with 11 bases between the two ends. The CDR3 has 14 amino acids. Germline CDR1 SEHNR, CDR2 FQNEAQ (reference sequence). The CDR3 reads CASSLQGEGEKLFF. CDR3 bases: TGTGCCAGCAGCTTACAGGGAGAGGGTGAAAAACTGTTTTTT.

This chain links TRBV5-1 with TRBJ2-4; D is perhaps TRBD2 (6 bases). The CDR3 spans 15 residues. Trimming stripped 0 bases from V and 4 bases from J, with 11 bases between. CDR1 is SGHRS, CDR2 YFSETQ, per germline. CDR3 in amino acids: CASSLAGGFKNIQYF. The CDR3 region has the DNA TGCGCCAGCAGCTTGGCCGGGGGATTTAAAAACATTCAGTACTTC.

Only a few counts were recorded for this clone. The rearrangement joins TRBV4-1 to TRBJ1-4; 10 nucleotides agree with TRBD1. V dropped 1 base and J dropped 7; count of bases not matched to a gene: 6. CDR1 is MGHRA and CDR2 is YSYEKL in the germline V gene. CDR3 length: 16 amino acids. The CDR3 region is CASSQGQGAFGEKLFF. The CDR3 DNA follows: TGCGCCAGCAGCCAAGGACAGGGGGCGTTCGGTGAAAAACTGTTTTTT.

This clone showed up just a few times. The rearrangement links TRBV7-9 to TRBJ1-1; TRBD1 matches at 7 bases. J was trimmed by 1 base and V by 2 bases; bases with no gene match: 10. The CDR3 spans 17 residues. CDR1 and CDR2 from the germline V gene are SEHNR and FQNEAQ (reference sequence). CDR3 in amino acids: CASSLKSVRDRNTEAFF. The CDR3 DNA follows: TGTGCCAGCAGCTTAAAAAGCGTGCGGGACAGGAACACTGAAGCTTTCTTT.

The rearrangement uses TRBV9 and TRBJ2-1, with D uncertain. The CDR3 extends over 13 amino acids. The ends were cut back, 4 bases at V and 2 bases at J, with 7 bases in the middle. Per the germline V gene, CDR1 is SGDLS and CDR2 is YYNGEE. This chain's CDR3 is CASSPATYNEQFF. The CDR3, as DNA: TGTGCCAGCAGCCCCGCTACCTACAATGAGCAGTTCTTC.

The genes are TRBV5-1 and TRBJ1-3; 8 nucleotides match TRBD1. Germline V CDR1 and CDR2: SGHRS, YFSETQ. V lost 4 bases and J lost 4; bases outside the gene matches: 7. The CDR3 length is 15 residues. CDR3 protein: CASSMSRTGGNTIYF. As DNA, the CDR3 is TGCGCCAGCAGCATGTCCCGGACAGGGGGAAACACCATATATTTT.

The CDR3 loop is CASSQGLGVSTDTQYF. CDR3 nucleotides: TGCGCCAGCAGCCAAGGTCTTGGGGTTAGCACAGATACGCAGTATTTT. The chain recombines TRBV4-3 with TRBJ2-3; D gene unclear. The germline V gene encodes CDR1 LGHNA and CDR2 YSLEER. CDR3 length equals 16 residues. Trimming removed 1 base at V and 0 bases at J, with 11 bases between.

This clone has a handful of counts. The chain carries TRBV27 and TRBJ2-2; D perhaps matches TRBD2 (7 bases). Trimming removed 6 bases at V and 6 bases at J, with 20 bases between. CDR1 and CDR2 from the germline V gene are MNHEY and SMNVEV (reference sequence). CDR3 length: 16 amino acids. The CDR3 protein is CASRAMGGLAPGELFF. CDR3 DNA sequence: TGTGCCAGCAGGGCCATGGGGGGGCTGGCTCCCGGGGAGCTGTTTTTT.

This clone has ten or more counts. This rearrangement joins TRBV23-1 to TRBJ2-1, with 7 bases lining up with TRBD2. TRBV23-1 has ORF status, its function being uncertain. Unmatched junction bases numbered 12, after V lost 1 base and J lost 0 bases. This CDR3 comprises 19 residues. CDR3 bases: TGCGCCAGCAGTCAATTTCCGTCTAGGGAGGGAAGCTCCTACAATGAGCAGTTCTTC. Translating it yields CASSQFPSREGSSYNEQFF.

With regard to this clone: A much larger clone lies a single base off, so this may be a read error. Additional DNA sequences in this sample encode the identical CDR3. CDR3 in amino acids: CASSLGRETQYF. In DNA form, the CDR3 reads TGTGCCAGCAGCTTAGGCCGGGAGACCCAGTACTTC. V gene TRBV7-9 combines with J gene TRBJ2-5; D not certain. The CDR3 extends over 12 amino acids. V lost 1 base and J lost 5, with 5 bases in between. The germline V gene encodes CDR1 SEHNR and CDR2 FQNEAQ (reference sequence).

In this sample, this clone turned up a few times. The DNA of the CDR3 is TGTGCCAGCAGCTTAGTGGGAGGGCCCGCGTCCGTG. Protein sequence: CASSLVGGPASV. The chain couples TRBV7-2 to TRBJ2-7, with 7 nucleotides matching TRBD2. The germline V gene encodes CDR1 SGHTA and CDR2 FQGNSA. The CDR3 is made up of 12 amino acids.

The chain has TRBV6-6 and TRBJ2-1; 7 positions match TRBD1. Germline V lookup: CDR1 MNHNY, CDR2 SVGAGI (reference sequence). V shed 6 bases and J 5 bases; nucleotides not matched to a gene: 7. The CDR3 sequence is 14 residues long. CDR3 sequence reads: CASSTGQPHNEQFF. CDR3 sequence (DNA): TGTGCCAGCAGCACGGGACAGCCCCACAATGAGCAGTTCTTC.